The sequence of this TCR beta chain was determined in a study of CD8 T cells in Susac syndrome. TCR beta sequences were obtained from blood CD8+ and CD4+ T cells. Reverse transcription of roughly 0.45 to 1 ug RNA was carried out with random hexamers. Amplification of TCR beta CDR3 by immunoSEQ multiplex PCR spanned 54 Vbeta and 13 Jbeta. MiXCR was run by TCRdb on the immunoSEQ multiplex PCR reads, yielding one entry per CDR3 protein. In the table there are about 82,000 distinct CDR3 sequences, 95% to 96% of which are singletons. This clonotype was seen a single time. The antigen remains undetermined. Germline V gives CDR1 SGHRS, CDR2 YFSETQ. With V trimmed by 4 bases and J by 7 bases, 3 bases remained unmatched. This CDR3 is built from 14 residues. Study-level results: Clonal expansion of Susac CD8+ cells peaked in TEMRA cells, and it also peaked in active patients. Susac-specific public clones numbered some 16 in total CD8+ repertoires (and roughly five in CD8+ TEMRA repertoires).

Sequenced sample: CD8+ T cells from PBMCs. The chain employs TRBV5-1 and TRBJ1-4, with 11 bases fitting TRBD1. This TCR derives from a human donor with Susac syndrome. CDR3 coding DNA: TGCGCCAGCAGCGTGGGACAGGGGGGTGAAAAACTGTTTTTT. Its translation is CASSVGQGGEKLFF. The full variable domain, in which reference TRBV5-1 and TRBJ1-4 provide the parts outside the CDR3, is KAGVTQTPRYLIKTRGQQVTLSCSPISGHRSVSWYQQTPGQGLQFLFEYFSETQRNKGNFPGRFSGRQFSNSRSEMNVSTLELGDSALYLCASSVGQGGEKLFFGSGTQLSVL.